One sample yielded the 4 T cell receptor beta chains listed below, sequenced in a study of OX40 agonist ivuxolimab in advanced cancers. The assay was immunoSEQ multiplex PCR, and TCRdb's table has in-frame clones only and misses some. Of more than 35,000 clones listed, around 80% are singletons. The sequenced sample was CD4+ or CD8+ T cells sorted from blood, obtained in a trial of the OX40 agonist ivuxolimab. The source of these receptors is an adult with an advanced solid tumor such as melanoma, head and neck, liver or kidney cancer.

V usage is TRBV19 and J usage is TRBJ1-5, with D possibly matching TRBD1 (6 bases). The length of the CDR3 is 14 residues. Germline lookup yields CDR1 LNHDA and CDR2 SQIVND (reference sequence). V lost 6 bases to trimming and J lost 0 bases, with 9 bases between them. CDR3: CASRDSYSNQPQHF. CDR3 DNA: TGTGCCAGTAGGGACAGTTATAGCAATCAGCCCCAGCATTTT.

The rearrangement links TRBV19 to TRBJ2-2, with D possibly matching TRBD2 (5 bases). CDR3 length equals 15 residues. Germline V gene lookup returns CDR1 LNHDA and CDR2 SQIVND (reference sequence). V lost 3 bases, J lost 4 bases, and 12 bases lay in between. DNA for the CDR3: TGTGCCAGTAGTATCGGTGGGAGACCCACCGGGGAGCTGTTTTTT. This encodes CASSIGGRPTGELFF.

In this sample, this clone turned up once. The CDR3 region is CASSQDGDEQYF. Written as DNA, the CDR3 is TGTGCCAGCAGCCAAGACGGGGACGAGCAGTACTTC. V is TRBV14 and J is TRBJ2-7; D is perhaps TRBD2 (5 bases). Germline-derived CDR1 and CDR2 are SGHDN and FVKESK. The CDR3 is 12 amino acids. V was shortened by 0 bases and J by 5 bases, with 5 bases between the two germline ends.

This sequence joins TRBV4-3 and TRBJ2-6; 9 nucleotides match TRBD2. With V trimmed by 4 bases and J by 0 bases, 10 bases remained unmatched. Germline assignment: CDR1 LGHNA and CDR2 YSLEER. CDR3 length equals 19 residues. CDR3 coding DNA: TGCGCCAGCAGCCCCTCGTGGAGCGGGAGGCCCTCTGGGGCCAACGTCCTGACTTTC. Its translation is CASSPSWSGRPSGANVLTF.